The 19 T cell receptor beta chains below come from one sample, sequenced in a study of blood T cell repertoires in COVID-19. Only in-frame clones appear in the TCRdb table, and some are missing; sequencing was by immunoSEQ multiplex PCR. This table holds hundreds of thousands of clones, approximately 84% found once. The specimen was peripheral blood. The receptor set was obtained from a human donor in a cohort sampled during active COVID-19.

This clone was picked up one time. The rearrangement uses TRBV7-9 and TRBJ2-5; TRBD1 is a possible D gene (5 bases). The V gene lost 4 bases and the J gene lost 7 bases, with 13 bases spanning the gap. CDR3 size: 13 residues. The germline V gene encodes CDR1 SEHNR and CDR2 FQNEAQ (reference sequence). The CDR3 protein is CASSSGPTGTQYF. The CDR3 coding sequence is TGTGCCAGCAGCTCGGGCCCCACAGGGACCCAGTACTTC.

This chain joins TRBV5-5 and TRBJ2-1, with TRBD1 matching 7 bases. The germline CDR1 and CDR2 sequences are SGHKS and YYEKEE (reference sequence). V lost 1 base to trimming and J lost 3 bases; unmatched junction nucleotides: 4. The CDR3 spans 15 residues. The CDR3 region is CASSLKAGGYNEQFF. The CDR3 DNA follows: TGTGCCAGCAGCTTGAAGGCAGGGGGCTACAATGAGCAGTTCTTC.

This sequence joins TRBV2 and TRBJ2-7; TRBD1 is a possible D gene (5 bases). Germline-derived CDR1 and CDR2 are SNHLY and FYNNEI. The CDR3 runs 13 residues. V shed 4 bases and J shed 5 bases, with 12 bases lying between them. The CDR3 sequence is CASSGQRTNEQYF. The CDR3 DNA reads as TGTGCCAGCAGTGGACAGAGGACCAACGAGCAGTACTTC.

This chain links TRBV10-3 with TRBJ2-7; TRBD2 aligns across 9 bases. The CDR3 has 15 residues. The germline V gene has CDR1 ENHRY and CDR2 SYGVKD. With 3 bases clipped from V and 9 bases from J, the junction kept 12 bases outside the gene matches. The chain's CDR3 is CAISDLSGSSGGQYF. CDR3 sequence (DNA): TGTGCCATCAGTGACCTTAGCGGGAGCTCCGGAGGGCAGTACTTC.

The V call is TRBV20-1, the J call TRBJ2-7, with D tentatively TRBD2 (6 bases). The CDR3 is 11 residues long. Germline values: CDR1 DFQATT, CDR2 SNEGSKA (reference sequence). The DNA of the CDR3 is TGCAGCCTCCTTTTAGCGGCCGAGCAGTACTTC. Its protein product is CSLLLAAEQYF.

The chain employs TRBV7-9 and TRBJ2-7; the D gene is possibly TRBD1 (7 bases). Deletions cut 4 bases from V and 5 bases from J, with 15 bases between. The CDR3 is made up of 14 amino acids. Looked up from germline, CDR1 is SEHNR and CDR2 is FQNEAQ (reference sequence). The CDR3 spells CASSYAGQWDEQYF. The CDR3 DNA reads as TGTGCCAGCAGCTACGCGGGACAGTGGGACGAGCAGTACTTC.

The CDR3 sequence: CASSPPDRGQKLFF. For the CDR3, the DNA is TGTGCCAGCAGCCCACCAGACAGGGGGCAAAAACTGTTTTTT. The chain joins TRBV3-1 (or the pseudogene TRBV3-2) to TRBJ1-4; 10 nucleotides line up with TRBD1. The junction had 5 bases not matched to a gene; V was cut back by 4 bases and J by 9 bases. Looked up from germline, CDR1 is LGHDT and CDR2 is YNNKEL (reference sequence). The CDR3 is made up of 14 amino acids.

V gene TRBV27 combines with J gene TRBJ2-3, with D possibly being TRBD1 (6 bases). V gave up 6 bases and J gave up 1 base, with 14 bases separating them. The CDR3 consists of 15 residues. Looked up from germline, CDR1 is MNHEY and CDR2 is SMNVEV (reference sequence). The CDR3 coding sequence is TGTGCCAGCAGAAACAGGGATTTTCGCACAGATACGCAGTATTTT. Encoded protein: CASRNRDFRTDTQYF.

V and J are TRBV24-1 and TRBJ2-1; possibly TRBD1 for D (5 bases). CDR1 KGHDR and CDR2 SFDVKD come from the germline V gene. V was pared by 5 bases and J by 11 bases, with 15 bases between. The CDR3 has 13 residues. CDR3 sequence: CATSADLRTKQFF. The CDR3 DNA follows: TGTGCCACCAGTGCCGATTTAAGGACAAAGCAGTTCTTC.

The table lists this clone with many counts. The V and J genes are TRBV11-2 and TRBJ2-7; possibly TRBD1 for D (6 bases). V was trimmed by 4 bases and J by 5 bases, leaving 12 bases between them. CDR3 length: 13 amino acids. From germline, CDR1 is SGHAT and CDR2 FQNNGV. CDR3 amino acids: CASSYTGSHEQYF. DNA for the CDR3: TGTGCCAGCAGCTATACAGGGAGCCACGAGCAGTACTTC.

The gene calls are TRBV11-3 and TRBJ2-3, with D unresolved. Per germline, CDR1 SGHNT and CDR2 YENEEA. Deletions cut 0 bases from V and 6 bases from J, with 4 bases between. The CDR3 contains 12 residues. CDR3 bases: TGTGCCAGCAGCTTAGAACTGGATACGCAGTATTTT. It encodes CASSLELDTQYF.

V usage is TRBV12-3 or TRBV12-4 and J usage is TRBJ2-7; 7 bases match TRBD1. The junction had 6 bases not matched to a gene; V was cut back by 7 bases and J by 6 bases. The CDR3 totals 12 residues. CDR3 amino acids: CASTRTGGEQYF. CDR3 coding DNA: TGTGCCAGCACCAGGACAGGCGGCGAGCAGTACTTC.

V usage is TRBV6-2 or TRBV6-3 and J usage is TRBJ1-2; 8 nucleotides agree with TRBD1. The CDR3 has 14 residues. Trimming cost V 4 bases and J 2 bases; bases outside gene matches: 3. CDR1 MNHEY and CDR2 SVGEGT come from the germline V gene. The DNA of the CDR3 is TGTGCCAGCAGTTCAGGACAGGGAAACTATGGCTACACCTTC. It translates to CASSSGQGNYGYTF.

The chain recombines TRBV6-1 with TRBJ1-1; D is unresolved. V was cut by 2 bases and J by 5 bases, with 15 bases left in between. Per germline, CDR1 MNHNS and CDR2 SASEGT. The CDR3 loop spans 15 amino acids. DNA for the CDR3: TGTGCCAGCAGTGAATTGAGAGGGAAGGCGACTGAAGCTTTCTTT. Protein sequence: CASSELRGKATEAFF.

The V call is TRBV18, the J call TRBJ2-1, with TRBD1 as a possible D gene (5 bases). The germline V gene has CDR1 KGHSH and CDR2 LQKENI. V lost 5 bases, J lost 2 bases, and 22 bases lay in between. The CDR3 has 18 amino acids. CDR3 in DNA: TGTGCCAGCTCAAGTGCGTCCCTTCAGGGTCTCGCCTACAATGAGCAGTTCTTC. Translated, it gives CASSSASLQGLAYNEQFF.

J is TRBJ2-1 and V is TRBV15; a weak D match, TRBD2 (5 bases). CDR3 length: 12 amino acids. The germline gives CDR1 LNHNV, CDR2 YYDKDF (reference sequence). Deletions cut 9 bases from V and 6 bases from J, with 12 bases between. Here the CDR3 DNA reads TGTGCCACGGCTACTGCGGGCAATGAGCAGTTCTTC. Protein: CATATAGNEQFF.

This chain connects TRBV7-6 to TRBJ2-2; TRBD1 matches at 9 bases. In germline, CDR1 is SGHVS, CDR2 FNYEAQ. V shed 6 bases and J 4 bases; nucleotides not matched to a gene: 9. This CDR3 has 16 residues. The CDR3 region is CASSLNRGLGTGELFF. The CDR3 DNA is TGTGCCAGCAGTTTAAACAGGGGGCTGGGCACCGGGGAGCTGTTTTTT. Based on the CDR3 plus reference TRBV7-6 and TRBJ2-2, the full variable domain is GAGVSQSPRYKVTKRGQDVALRCDPISGHVSLYWYRQALGQGPEFLTYFNYEAQQDKSGLPNDRFSAERPEGSISTLTIQRTEQRDSAMYRCASSLNRGLGTGELFFGEGSRLTVL.

The V call is TRBV19, the J call TRBJ2-1, with 10 bases fitting TRBD2. The CDR3 is made up of 16 amino acids. CDR1 is LNHDA, CDR2 SQIVND, per germline (reference sequence). Germline trimming cut 3 bases from V and 4 bases from J; bases unmatched to any gene: 6. The chain's CDR3 is CASSIYLAGVYNEQFF. The CDR3 bases are TGTGCCAGTAGTATTTATCTAGCGGGGGTTTACAATGAGCAGTTCTTC.

The sample holds a few counts of this clone. CDR3 sequence: CASSQWATAYEQYF. CDR3 sequence (DNA): TGCGCCAGCAGCCAATGGGCGACAGCCTACGAGCAGTACTTC. V usage is TRBV4-1 and J usage is TRBJ2-7; D perhaps matches TRBD1 (5 bases). Germline V lookup: CDR1 MGHRA, CDR2 YSYEKL. Trimming left V 2 bases short and J 2 bases short, with 10 bases between. There are 14 residues in the CDR3.